This T cell receptor (beta chain) was sequenced for a study of T cell clonotyping in hematopoietic cell transplantation. Germline V gene data show CDR1 as LGHNA and CDR2 as YSLEER. Trimming took off 4 bases at V and 2 bases at J, with 17 bases between the two ends. This CDR3 has 17 amino acids. TCRdb's table, derived via immunoSEQ multiplex PCR, lists solely in-frame clones and lacks some. This sample has fewer than 10,000 clones; 70% to 90% occur once, and the top ten carry about 4.3%. The chain links TRBV4-3 to TRBJ1-4; D unclear. The sequence came from a male patient aged 55 to 69 who had an allogeneic stem cell transplant from a related donor, so the T cells may come from the graft donor. Some clones in this sample may be carry-over from other donors' samples. This material consisted of peripheral blood mononuclear cells, taken at the time of graft-versus-host disease after allogeneic stem cell transplant. CDR3 region: CASSPGGRGSTNEKLFF. The CDR3 DNA is TGCGCCAGCAGCCCAGGCGGGAGAGGGAGTACTAATGAAAAACTGTTTTTT.